Each of the 29 T cell receptor beta chains below was sequenced from the same sample in a study of T cell responses to AZD1222 COVID-19 vaccine. The repertoire was sequenced with immunoSEQ multiplex PCR; TCRdb's copy has only in-frame clones and lacks some. The sample records about 120,000 clones, 85% to 95% being singletons. Sequencing was performed on peripheral blood, taken on day 0 of AZD1222 vaccination. The origin of the receptors is an adult in good health.

This rearrangement joins TRBV6-5 to TRBJ1-2, with D possibly matching TRBD1 (6 bases). Per the germline V gene, CDR1 is MNHEY and CDR2 is SVGAGI. The CDR3 has 15 amino acids. Trimming removed 6 bases from V and 4 bases from J, with 18 bases in between. The CDR3 here is CASRLTGSGLYGYTF. DNA of the CDR3: TGTGCCAGCAGATTGACAGGATCGGGTCTCTATGGCTACACCTTC.

V gene TRBV27 combines with J gene TRBJ2-5; TRBD2 matches at 8 bases. V gave up 8 bases and J gave up 4 bases; unmatched junction bases: 12. Per the germline V gene, CDR1 is MNHEY and CDR2 is SMNVEV (reference sequence). This CDR3 contains 15 residues. CDR3 in amino acids: CASALGAGVLETQYF. The DNA for the CDR3 is TGTGCCAGCGCCCTCGGAGCGGGAGTTCTAGAGACCCAGTACTTC.

V gene TRBV5-5 combines with J gene TRBJ2-7; D not resolved. V lost 6 bases and J lost 1, with 11 bases in between. The CDR3 is 13 amino acids. Germline lookup yields CDR1 SGHKS and CDR2 YYEKEE (reference sequence). CDR3: CASTRKGSYEQYF. In DNA form, the CDR3 reads TGTGCCAGCACGCGCAAAGGGTCCTACGAGCAGTACTTC.

The rearrangement links TRBV11-3 to TRBJ1-2, with D possibly TRBD1 on 6 matching bases. Germline V gene sequence: CDR1 SGHNT, CDR2 YENEEA. The CDR3 covers 15 residues. Deletions cut 2 bases from V and 7 bases from J, with 17 bases between. CDR3 sequence reads: CASSLPVGRGLGYTF. The CDR3 nucleotides read TGTGCCAGCAGCTTACCTGTTGGCAGGGGTCTTGGCTACACCTTC.

This chain links TRBV28 with TRBJ1-5; 10 nucleotides line up with TRBD1. CDR3 length: 14 amino acids. Germline-derived CDR1 and CDR2 are MDHEN and SYDVKM. With V trimmed by 7 bases and J by 9 bases, 9 bases remained unmatched. The CDR3 sequence: CASTVGQGERPQHF. Here the CDR3 DNA reads TGTGCCAGCACCGTAGGACAGGGGGAGAGGCCCCAGCATTTT.

The chain joins TRBV28 to TRBJ1-5; 9 bases map to TRBD1. V lost 6 bases, J lost 5 bases, and 11 bases stayed unmatched. The CDR3 runs 16 residues. The V gene's germline CDR1 is MDHEN and CDR2 SYDVKM. In DNA, the CDR3 is TGTGCCAGCAGACCTGCCGGGACAGGGACATATCAGCCCCAGCATTTT. Its translation: CASRPAGTGTYQPQHF.

The chain uses TRBV27 and TRBJ1-1; 7 nucleotides match TRBD1. CDR1 MNHEY and CDR2 SMNVEV come from the germline V gene (reference sequence). The V gene end was trimmed by 5 bases and the J gene end by 3 bases; junction bases not matched to a gene: 6. This CDR3 has 14 amino acids. This chain's CDR3 is CASSPTGDYTEAFF. CDR3 sequence (DNA): TGTGCCAGCAGTCCAACAGGGGACTACACTGAAGCTTTCTTT.

The chain couples TRBV24-1 to TRBJ2-1; D is ambiguous. V lost 4 bases and J lost 3, with 18 bases in between. The CDR3 is 17 residues long. Germline loops: CDR1 KGHDR, CDR2 SFDVKD. The CDR3 protein is CATSEDKGSGYYNEQFF. The CDR3 bases are TGTGCCACCAGTGAGGATAAGGGCTCGGGCTACTACAATGAGCAGTTCTTC.

Details on this clone: Other nucleotide sequences in the sample specify the same CDR3. This rearrangement joins TRBV4-1 to TRBJ2-7; 10 bases map to TRBD1. CDR3 length equals 14 residues. The V gene end was trimmed by 4 bases and the J gene end by 3 bases; junction bases not matched to a gene: 3. The germline V gene encodes CDR1 MGHRA and CDR2 YSYEKL. For the CDR3, the DNA is TGCGCCAGCAGCCTGGGACAGGGGAGCTACGAGCAGTACTTC. Translation: CASSLGQGSYEQYF.

The V gene is TRBV5-6, the J gene TRBJ1-2; D is possibly TRBD1 (5 bases). The CDR3 is 14 residues long. V lost 7 bases and J 4 bases, leaving 17 bases between the germline ends. CDR1 is SGHDT, CDR2 YYEEEE, per germline. CDR3 sequence (DNA): TGTGCCAGCGGACCATTTGGGGGAGCCTATGGCTACACCTTC. Amino acid sequence: CASGPFGGAYGYTF.

The V gene is TRBV7-2, the J gene TRBJ2-1, with D uncertain. V lost 1 base and J 3 bases, leaving 10 bases between the germline ends. The germline V gene encodes CDR1 SGHTA and CDR2 FQGNSA. The CDR3 is 15 residues long. As DNA, the CDR3 is TGTGCCAGCAGCTTAGTAGAGTGGTTCTACAATGAGCAGTTCTTC. Translating gives CASSLVEWFYNEQFF. Full variable domain (outside the CDR3, taken from reference TRBV7-2 and TRBJ2-1): GAGVSQSPSNKVTEKGKDVELRCDPISGHTALYWYRQSLGQGLEFLIYFQGNSAPDKSGLPSDRFSAERTGGSVSTLTIQRTQQEDSAVYLCASSLVEWFYNEQFFGPGTRLTVL.

The chain combines TRBV13 with TRBJ2-7, with TRBD1 identical over 9 bases. In germline, CDR1 is PRHDT, CDR2 FYEKMQ (reference sequence). J gave up 5 bases and V 5 bases, and 4 bases lay outside the gene matches. The CDR3 runs 13 residues. The CDR3 DNA reads TGTGCCAGCAGCACAGGACAGGGGAACGAGCAGTACTTC. Translated, it gives CASSTGQGNEQYF. Full variable domain (missing parts from reference TRBV13 and TRBJ2-7): AAGVIQSPRHLIKEKRETATLKCYPIPRHDTVYWYQQGPGQDPQFLISFYEKMQSDKGSIPDRFSAQQFSDYHSELNMSSLELGDSALYFCASSTGQGNEQYFGPGTRLTVT.

V gene TRBV7-9 combines with J gene TRBJ1-2; D gene unclear. Trimming shortened V by 5 bases and J by 2 bases, and 12 bases separated the two germline ends. Germline values: CDR1 SEHNR, CDR2 FQNEAQ (reference sequence). This CDR3 is 14 amino acids long. The CDR3 here is CASSPPTANYGYTF. The CDR3 region has the DNA TGTGCCAGCAGCCCCCCGACGGCGAACTATGGCTACACCTTC. The whole variable domain, remainder taken from reference TRBV7-9 and TRBJ1-2, is DTGVSQNPRHKITKRGQNVTFRCDPISEHNRLYWYRQTLGQGPEFLTYFQNEAQLEKSRLLSDRFSAERPKGSFSTLEIQRTEQGDSAMYLCASSPPTANYGYTFGSGTRLTVV.

CDR3 protein: CASSEGTSSSVWADTQYF. DNA for the CDR3: TGCGCCAGCAGTGAGGGGACTAGTTCGTCTGTCTGGGCAGATACGCAGTATTTT. The chain recombines TRBV10-1 with TRBJ2-3; 8 nucleotides match TRBD2. The V gene end was trimmed by 2 bases and the J gene end by 4 bases; junction bases not matched to a gene: 14. This CDR3 contains 18 residues. Per germline, CDR1 WNHNN and CDR2 SYGVQD (reference sequence).

This chain connects TRBV5-1 to TRBJ1-1; D gene uncertain. V lost 6 bases to trimming and J lost 1 base, with 7 bases between them. CDR1 and CDR2 (germline): SGHRS, YFSETQ. The CDR3 runs 12 residues. CDR3 region: CASKQRNTEAFF. In DNA form, the CDR3 reads TGCGCCAGCAAGCAGCGGAACACTGAAGCTTTCTTT. The full variable domain, with the rest looked up from reference TRBV5-1 and TRBJ1-1, is KAGVTQTPRYLIKTRGQQVTLSCSPISGHRSVSWYQQTPGQGLQFLFEYFSETQRNKGNFPGRFSGRQFSNSRSEMNVSTLELGDSALYLCASKQRNTEAFFGQGTRLTVV.

Notes on this clone: No DNA is shown, since the ends of the CDR3 on it are uncertain; the CDR3 is the one TCRdb lists. The chain combines TRBV10-2 with TRBJ1-4; the D call TRBD1 from the table was never checked on the DNA. Germline values: CDR1 WSHSY, CDR2 SAAADI. The CDR3 length is 15 residues, termini included. The CDR3: CASRDRQTFMKNCFF.

As to this clone: One end of the junction varies from germline; a read error may be responsible. The V call is TRBV27, the J call TRBJ2-7; D is unresolved. Germline values: CDR1 MNHEY, CDR2 SMNVEV (reference sequence). The CDR3 is 12 amino acids. CDR3 nucleotide sequence: TGTGCCAGCAAGGACCCCTCCTCCGAGCAGTACTTC. Translation: CASKDPSSEQYF.

This chain joins TRBV4-1 and TRBJ2-1; no definite D call. V was cut by 4 bases and J by 5 bases, with 12 bases left in between. Germline CDR1 reads MGHRA; CDR2 reads YSYEKL. This CDR3 is 14 amino acids long. The CDR3 DNA reads TGCGCCAGCAGCCGCAGAACCTCAGACAATGAGCAGTTCTTC. Translation gives CASSRRTSDNEQFF.

The J gene is TRBJ2-1, the V gene TRBV6-5; 7 nucleotides line up with TRBD1. This CDR3 region has 16 residues. Germline assignment: CDR1 MNHEY and CDR2 SVGAGI. The V and J ends lost 2 bases and 8 bases, in that order; junction bases with no gene match: 12. The CDR3 reads CASSYGFATGRDEQFF. CDR3 DNA sequence: TGTGCCAGCAGTTACGGTTTCGCGACAGGGCGCGATGAGCAGTTCTTC.

The rearrangement joins TRBV4-1 to TRBJ1-5, with D possibly matching TRBD1 (6 bases). This CDR3 region has 15 residues. Trimming left V 6 bases short and J 2 bases short, with 14 bases between. Germline CDR1 MGHRA, CDR2 YSYEKL. The CDR3: CASSQARGGNQPQHF. CDR3 nucleotide sequence: TGCGCCAGCAGTCAGGCCAGGGGTGGCAATCAGCCCCAGCATTTT.

This chain links TRBV5-4 with TRBJ2-2; TRBD1 or TRBD2 may be the D gene (6 bases each). The CDR3 consists of 15 residues. V shed 1 base and J shed 5 bases, with 12 bases lying between them. Germline V lookup: CDR1 SGHNT, CDR2 YYREEE (reference sequence). DNA for the CDR3: TGTGCCAGCAGCTTGAAGGGGGGCGGGACCGGGGAGCTGTTTTTT. This translates into CASSLKGGGTGELFF.

This clone came up a few times. The chain recombines TRBV4-1 with TRBJ1-5; TRBD1 matches 8 bases. Germline CDR1 reads MGHRA; CDR2 reads YSYEKL. Trimming removed 2 bases from V and 3 bases from J; junction bases left unmatched: 9. CDR3 size: 17 residues. This chain's CDR3 is CASSQTPDRGFNQPQHF. The CDR3, as DNA: TGCGCCAGCAGCCAAACCCCCGACAGGGGATTCAATCAGCCCCAGCATTTT.

The chain couples TRBV2 to TRBJ1-2, with a weak D call TRBD1 (5 bases). This CDR3 has 16 amino acids. Germline assignment: CDR1 SNHLY and CDR2 FYNNEI. The germline V and J ends were trimmed by 4 bases and 7 bases, with 22 bases remaining between them. In DNA, the CDR3 is TGTGCCAGCAGTGTAGGCCGGGACCGTCCCCGTGGTGGCTACACCTTC. Translating gives CASSVGRDRPRGGYTF.

The count of this clone is one. The chain uses TRBV19 and TRBJ2-7; D might be TRBD2 (6 bases). The CDR3 totals 14 residues. From germline, CDR1 is LNHDA and CDR2 SQIVND (reference sequence). V was pared by 0 bases and J by 4 bases, with 10 bases between. Here the CDR3 reads CASSIDLEGYEQYF. The CDR3 DNA reads TGTGCCAGTAGTATAGATCTGGAGGGATACGAGCAGTACTTC.

This chain uses TRBV6-5 with TRBJ2-1; D might be TRBD2 (5 bases). CDR3 length: 13 residues. CDR1 MNHEY and CDR2 SVGAGI come from the germline V gene. V shed 5 bases and J shed 12 bases, with 17 bases lying between them. CDR3 protein: CASSPTERPTQFF. The CDR3, as DNA: TGTGCCAGCAGTCCCACGGAGCGGCCTACGCAGTTCTTC.

CDR3 loop: CASSYHNEQFF. The CDR3 DNA is TGTGCCAGCAGTTACCACAATGAGCAGTTCTTC. This chain links TRBV11-3 with TRBJ2-1; D unresolved. V lost 6 bases, J lost 5 bases, and 5 bases lay in between. CDR1 SGHNT and CDR2 YENEEA come from the germline V gene. This CDR3 has 11 amino acids.

This chain links TRBV15 with TRBJ1-2, with unresolved D. Germline values: CDR1 LNHNV, CDR2 YYDKDF (reference sequence). The CDR3 runs to 15 residues. V lost 0 bases to trimming and J lost 4 bases, with 12 bases between them. DNA for the CDR3: TGTGCCACCAGCAGAGATCTGGAGGGAACCTATGGCTACACCTTC. This codes for CATSRDLEGTYGYTF.

This clone was recorded only once. The CDR3 protein is CASSEPRDRGFHEQYF. The CDR3 region has the DNA TGTGCCAGCAGTGAACCCCGGGACAGGGGGTTTCACGAGCAGTACTTC. The genes are TRBV25-1 and TRBJ2-7, with TRBD1 matching over 11 bases. Per the germline V gene, CDR1 is MGHDK and CDR2 is SYGVNS. V was clipped by 2 bases and J by 5 bases; unmatched bases: 8. The CDR3 has 16 residues.

The chain joins TRBV27 to TRBJ2-7; 10 bases agree with TRBD2. The V segment lost 5 bases and the J segment 4 bases; nucleotides outside the gene matches: 8. This CDR3 has 15 amino acids. Per the germline V gene, CDR1 is MNHEY and CDR2 is SMNVEV (reference sequence). The CDR3: CASSDRGTSVYEQYF. CDR3 sequence (DNA): TGTGCCAGCAGTGACCGAGGGACTAGCGTGTACGAGCAGTACTTC.